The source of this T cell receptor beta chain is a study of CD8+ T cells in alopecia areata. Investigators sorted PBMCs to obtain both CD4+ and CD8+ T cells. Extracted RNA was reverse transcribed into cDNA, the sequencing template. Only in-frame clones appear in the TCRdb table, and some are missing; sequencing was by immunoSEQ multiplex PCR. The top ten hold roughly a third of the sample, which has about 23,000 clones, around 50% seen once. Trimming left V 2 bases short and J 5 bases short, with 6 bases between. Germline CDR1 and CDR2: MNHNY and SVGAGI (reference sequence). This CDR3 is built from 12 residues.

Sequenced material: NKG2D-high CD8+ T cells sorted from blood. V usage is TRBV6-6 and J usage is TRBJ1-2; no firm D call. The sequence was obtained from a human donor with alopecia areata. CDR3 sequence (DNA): TGTGCCAGCAGTTACGTAGAGTATGGCTACACCTTC. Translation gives CASSYVEYGYTF.